This TCR beta chain originates from a study of blood T cells in healthy people across ages. This CDR3 comprises 21 residues. CDR1 and CDR2 (germline): SGHAT, FQNNGV. Unmatched junction bases numbered 19, after V lost 4 bases and J lost 7 bases. A second PCR, run for about 7 to 12 cycles, used a sample-barcoded 5' primer plus a J-beta primer mix. TCRdb re-analysed the 5' RACE reads in MiXCR, keeping a single row per CDR3 protein. The sample shows over a million distinct CDR3 sequences, approximately 59% of them seen only once. J is TRBJ2-4 and V is TRBV11-2; TRBD2 matches 16 bases. The TCR originated in a man aged 18-30 years in good health. Specimen: blood. CDR3 nucleotide sequence: TGTGCCAGCAGCTCGTATGGGGGACTAGCGGGGGGGCCGGATGTTTTGAACATTCAGTACTTC. It yields the protein CASSSYGGLAGGPDVLNIQYF.